This T cell receptor (beta chain) is drawn from a study of blood T cell repertoires in COVID-19. About the study: T cells, B-cell-depleted T cells, or PBMCs provided the cDNA or gDNA that served as material.

Per the original data handling: Reference gene primers were amplified, and this amplification served to estimate nucleated cell counts. Generated by immunoSEQ multiplex PCR, the TCRdb table keeps only in-frame clones and is missing some. D and trimming come from the DNA, and the V and J calls and clone size come from that table. Of 90,000 or so clones listed, about nine tenths were seen once; the top ten hold under 2%. CDR3 length equals 13 residues. Germline values: CDR1 SGHDT, CDR2 YYEEEE. Trimming cost V 2 bases and J 4 bases, with 9 bases left between them. This clone was observed a handful of times.

The V gene is TRBV5-6, the J gene TRBJ2-5; a weak D match, TRBD1 (5 bases). Sequenced input: peripheral blood. The source of this sequence is a human donor with active COVID-19. The donor label of this sample is uncertain. The CDR3 DNA sequence: TGTGCCAGCAGCTTAAGGACAAGAGAGACCCAGTACTTC. Translation gives CASSLRTRETQYF.